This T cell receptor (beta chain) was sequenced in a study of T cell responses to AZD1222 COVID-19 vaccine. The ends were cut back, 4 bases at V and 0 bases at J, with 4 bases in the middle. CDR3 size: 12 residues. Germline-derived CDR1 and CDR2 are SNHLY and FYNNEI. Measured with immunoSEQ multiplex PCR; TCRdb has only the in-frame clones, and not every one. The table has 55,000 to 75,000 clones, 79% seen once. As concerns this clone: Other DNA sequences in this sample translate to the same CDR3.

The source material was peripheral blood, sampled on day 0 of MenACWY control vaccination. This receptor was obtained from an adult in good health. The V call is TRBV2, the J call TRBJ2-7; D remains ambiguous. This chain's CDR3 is CASSALSYEQYF. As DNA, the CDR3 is TGTGCCAGCAGTGCCCTCTCCTACGAGCAGTACTTC.